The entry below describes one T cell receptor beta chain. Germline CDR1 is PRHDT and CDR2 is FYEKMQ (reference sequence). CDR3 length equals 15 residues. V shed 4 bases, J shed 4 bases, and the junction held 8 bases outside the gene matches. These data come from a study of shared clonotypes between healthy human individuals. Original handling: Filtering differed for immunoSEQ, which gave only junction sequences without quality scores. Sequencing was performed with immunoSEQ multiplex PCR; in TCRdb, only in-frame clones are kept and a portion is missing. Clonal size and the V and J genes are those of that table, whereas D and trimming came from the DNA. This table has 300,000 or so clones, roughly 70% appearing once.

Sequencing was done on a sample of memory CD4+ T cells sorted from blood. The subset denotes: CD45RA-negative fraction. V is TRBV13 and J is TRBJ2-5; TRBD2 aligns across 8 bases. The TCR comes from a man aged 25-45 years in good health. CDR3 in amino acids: CASSSARAGGETQYF. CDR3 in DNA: TGTGCCAGCAGCTCGGCAAGGGCGGGGGGAGAGACCCAGTACTTC.